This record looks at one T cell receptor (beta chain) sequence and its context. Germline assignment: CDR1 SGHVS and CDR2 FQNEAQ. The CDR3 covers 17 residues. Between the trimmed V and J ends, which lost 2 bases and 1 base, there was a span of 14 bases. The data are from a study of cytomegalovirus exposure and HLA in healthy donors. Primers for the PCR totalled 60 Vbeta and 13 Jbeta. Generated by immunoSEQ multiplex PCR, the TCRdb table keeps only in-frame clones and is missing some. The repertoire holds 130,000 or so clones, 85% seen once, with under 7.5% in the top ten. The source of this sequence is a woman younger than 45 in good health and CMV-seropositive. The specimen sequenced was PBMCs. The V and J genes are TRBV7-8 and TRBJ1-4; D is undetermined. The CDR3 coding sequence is TGTGCCAGCAGCTTAAACGGGAAACCGTTAACTAATGAAAAACTGTTTTTT. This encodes CASSLNGKPLTNEKLFF.